This T cell receptor (beta chain) was identified during a study of blood T cell repertoires in COVID-19. Overall study context: PBMCs, B-cell-depleted T cells, or T cells were the source of the cDNA or gDNA that made up the material.

Profiled with immunoSEQ multiplex PCR; TCRdb holds only in-frame clones, not every one. Of about 190,000 clones in the sample, around 84% were seen once. Germline V CDR1 and CDR2: KGHSH, LQKENI. V lost 5 bases to trimming and J lost 3 bases, with 13 bases between them. CDR3 size: 14 residues. Recovery among Cohort 3 donors was established by two negative PCRs, clearance, or symptom resolution. The TCR sequence derives from a woman in her 30s who had recovered from COVID-19. The rearrangement links TRBV18 to TRBJ1-1; no clear D gene. Sequences were obtained from PBMCs or T cells enriched from blood (not recorded which). CDR3 sequence: CASSSVVGDTEAFF. The DNA of the CDR3 is TGTGCCAGCTCATCTGTAGTCGGAGACACTGAAGCTTTCTTT.